The 21 T cell receptor beta chains below were found in one sample sequenced in a study of T-cell reconstitution after alpha-beta-depleted transplantation in children. This sample's TCRbeta library carried unique molecular identifier barcodes. Each CDR3 protein is one row after TCRdb ran MiXCR on the PCR reads. The sample lists around 230,000 distinct CDR3 sequences, more than 15% occurring once. The input for sequencing was PBMCs, mostly from graft donor cells, taken 360 days after TCRalphabeta/CD19-depleted stem cell transplant. These receptors originate from a male patient aged 2 to 10 who had a stem cell transplant for acute lymphoblastic leukemia, so the T cells may come from the graft donor.

The chain joins TRBV2 to TRBJ2-5, with no clear D. Deletions cut 6 bases from V and 5 bases from J, with 16 bases between. The length of the CDR3 is 14 residues. Looked up from germline, CDR1 is SNHLY and CDR2 is FYNNEI. The CDR3, as DNA: TGTGCCAGCAGCGACTTCCAGGTGGGGGAGACCCAGTACTTC. This gives the protein CASSDFQVGETQYF.

The J gene is TRBJ2-7, the V gene TRBV6-2 or TRBV6-3; D may match TRBD1 or TRBD2 (6 bases each). Trimming cost V 2 bases and J 1 base, with 15 bases left between them. Germline CDR1 and CDR2: MNHEY and SVGEGT. This CDR3 region has 16 residues. The CDR3 region is CASSYGGRDGSYEQYF. The CDR3 DNA follows: TGTGCCAGCAGTTACGGGGGGCGGGACGGATCCTACGAGCAGTACTTC.

This chain joins TRBV20-1 and TRBJ1-1; 7 bases are shared with TRBD1. The germline V gene has CDR1 DFQATT and CDR2 SNEGSKA (reference sequence). The CDR3 covers 12 residues. Unmatched junction bases numbered 8, after V lost 5 bases and J lost 8 bases. For the CDR3, the DNA is TGCAGTGCTTCCGGGGACAGCAAAGAAGCTTTCTTT. It specifies CSASGDSKEAFF.

This clonotype was counted a few times. The chain links TRBV5-6 to TRBJ2-7; the D is unclear. Germline V lookup: CDR1 SGHDT, CDR2 YYEEEE. The V end lost 0 bases, the J end lost 1 base, and 5 bases lay between the germline ends. CDR3 size: 13 residues. CDR3 sequence: CASSLEQSYEQYF. The CDR3 nucleotides read TGTGCCAGCAGCTTGGAACAGTCCTACGAGCAGTACTTC.

This clonotype has a handful of counts. The chain recombines TRBV7-2 with TRBJ1-1; D remains unclear. Germline values: CDR1 SGHTA, CDR2 FQGNSA. V lost 0 bases to trimming and J lost 10 bases, with 9 bases between them. The CDR3 sequence is 12 residues long. The CDR3 nucleotides are TGTGCCAGCAGCTTAGCGCTGAGCGGAGCTTTCTTT. Protein: CASSLALSGAFF.

The rearrangement uses TRBV13 and TRBJ2-1, with a possible D match to TRBD2 (6 bases). Trimming shortened V by 6 bases and J by 5 bases, and 14 bases separated the two germline ends. This CDR3 is 14 amino acids long. The V gene's germline CDR1 is PRHDT and CDR2 FYEKMQ (reference sequence). The CDR3: CASRAAGRNNEQFF. The CDR3 nucleotides read TGTGCCAGCAGGGCGGCGGGGCGGAACAATGAGCAGTTCTTC.

This clonotype was observed a handful of times. The rearrangement uses TRBV14 and TRBJ2-1, with TRBD2 identical over 10 bases. The CDR3 length is 15 residues. J lost 8 bases, V lost 4 bases, and 8 bases had no gene match. In germline, CDR1 is SGHDN, CDR2 FVKESK. The CDR3 nucleotides are TGTGCCAGCAGCCCCCAGCGGGGGGGCGTCTATGAGCAGTTCTTC. Its protein product is CASSPQRGGVYEQFF.

This clonotype came up a few times. The chain combines TRBV3-1 with TRBJ1-2; unclear D gene. The CDR3 has 12 amino acids. Trimming took off 3 bases at V and 8 bases at J, with 10 bases between the two ends. Looked up from germline, CDR1 is LGHDT and CDR2 is YNNKEL (reference sequence). DNA of the CDR3: TGTGCCAGCAGCCACCCCGGAGGGGGCTACACCTTC. Translation: CASSHPGGGYTF. The full variable domain, in which reference TRBV3-1 and TRBJ1-2 provide the parts outside the CDR3, is DTAVSQTPKYLVTQMGNDKSIKCEQNLGHDTMYWYKQDSKKFLKIMFSYNNKELIINETVPNRFSPKSPDKAHLNLHINSLELGDSAVYFCASSHPGGGYTFGSGTRLTVV.

The chain is built from TRBV7-9 and TRBJ1-2; 9 nucleotides agree with TRBD1. The germline gives CDR1 SEHNR, CDR2 FQNEAQ (reference sequence). The V gene end was trimmed by 11 bases and the J gene end by 3 bases; junction bases not matched to a gene: 10. The CDR3 runs to 14 residues. CDR3: CALRRQGDDYGYTF. CDR3 nucleotide sequence: TGTGCCTTGCGGAGACAGGGGGACGACTATGGCTACACCTTC.

This clonotype was found many times. The V gene is TRBV12-3 or TRBV12-4, the J gene TRBJ1-1; 8 bases line up with TRBD1. The CDR3 covers 14 residues. The J segment lost 5 bases and the V segment lost 6 bases, leaving 8 bases of the junction unmatched. The chain's CDR3 is CASSLGQGGTEAFF. CDR3 coding DNA: TGTGCCAGCAGCCTCGGACAGGGAGGAACTGAAGCTTTCTTT.

Only a few counts were recorded for this clonotype. This chain joins TRBV5-1 and TRBJ2-2; 8 nucleotides align to TRBD1. The CDR3 consists of 16 residues. Trimming at V came to 6 bases and at J to 1 base, leaving 8 bases not matched to a gene. The germline V gene has CDR1 SGHRS and CDR2 YFSETQ. The CDR3 DNA follows: TGCGCCAGCACCAAGGAAGGGACAGGGAACACCGGGGAGCTGTTTTTT. As protein: CASTKEGTGNTGELFF.

In DNA, the CDR3 is TGTGCCTGGAGTGGGGGTGTTGAAGCTTTCTTT. Encoded protein: CAWSGGVEAFF. The rearrangement uses TRBV30 and TRBJ1-1, with unresolved D. Germline values: CDR1 GTSNPN, CDR2 SVGIG (reference sequence). Trimming shortened V by 1 base and J by 7 bases, and 7 bases separated the two germline ends. This CDR3 is built from 11 residues.

This clonotype turned up a few times. This chain connects TRBV7-9 to TRBJ2-3; the D gene is possibly TRBD1 (5 bases). CDR1 and CDR2 (germline): SEHNR, FQNEAQ (reference sequence). V was cut by 0 bases and J by 8 bases, with 12 bases left in between. The CDR3 is 14 amino acids. CDR3 sequence: CASSLARTRGTQYF. As DNA, the CDR3 is TGTGCCAGCAGCTTAGCTCGGACACGCGGTACGCAGTATTTT.

This clonotype was observed at least ten times. The chain couples TRBV2 to TRBJ2-7; 7 positions match TRBD2. J gave up 3 bases and V 7 bases, and 9 bases lay outside the gene matches. This CDR3 is 14 amino acids long. Germline-derived CDR1 and CDR2 are SNHLY and FYNNEI. For the CDR3, the DNA is TGTGCCAGCACCGAAAGGGCTAGCGGCTACGAGCAGTACTTC. This gives the protein CASTERASGYEQYF.

This clonotype was seen only a few times. This chain joins TRBV25-1 and TRBJ2-7; a weak D match, TRBD2 (6 bases). V was pared by 4 bases and J by 1 base, with 11 bases between. CDR3 size: 14 residues. The germline gives CDR1 MGHDK, CDR2 SYGVNS. CDR3 DNA: TGTGCCAGCAGTGCACATGGGGGGTCCTACGAGCAGTACTTC. Encoded protein: CASSAHGGSYEQYF.

The chain has TRBV5-1 and TRBJ2-5, with D perhaps matching TRBD2 (7 bases). V shed 2 bases and J shed 5 bases, with 16 bases lying between them. CDR3 length: 15 residues. The germline gives CDR1 SGHRS, CDR2 YFSETQ. CDR3: CASSLGGGPSETQYF. CDR3 DNA sequence: TGCGCCAGCAGCTTAGGGGGGGGCCCTTCGGAGACCCAGTACTTC.

This clonotype was counted a few times. The chain has TRBV5-1 and TRBJ2-1; 11 nucleotides match TRBD2. Germline loops: CDR1 SGHRS, CDR2 YFSETQ. This CDR3 is built from 15 residues. J lost 4 bases, V lost 4 bases, and 4 bases had no gene match. The CDR3 protein is CASSKGLADYNEQFF. As DNA, the CDR3 is TGCGCCAGCAGCAAGGGACTAGCGGATTACAATGAGCAGTTCTTC.

The chain uses TRBV27 and TRBJ2-1, with D tentatively TRBD1 (5 bases). CDR1 and CDR2 from the germline V gene are MNHEY and SMNVEV (reference sequence). The ends were cut back, 4 bases at V and 5 bases at J, with 9 bases in the middle. This CDR3 has 13 amino acids. The DNA for the CDR3 is TGTGCCAGCAGTTCCCCCAGGGACAATGAGCAGTTCTTC. Amino acid sequence: CASSSPRDNEQFF.

This clonotype was detected only a few times. The rearrangement links TRBV5-1 to TRBJ1-2; no clear D. This CDR3 has 14 residues. Germline values: CDR1 SGHRS, CDR2 YFSETQ. Trimming shortened V by 0 bases and J by 4 bases, and 10 bases separated the two germline ends. CDR3 sequence: CASSLVQEPYGYTF. CDR3 bases: TGCGCCAGCAGCTTGGTGCAGGAACCCTATGGCTACACCTTC.

A single count supports this clonotype. This chain joins TRBV6-2 or TRBV6-3 and TRBJ2-2, with D uncertain. V lost 4 bases and J lost 4, with 10 bases in between. There are 14 residues in the CDR3. Germline V gene data show CDR1 as MNHEY and CDR2 as SVGEGT. The CDR3 sequence: CASSFNLFTGELFF. DNA for the CDR3: TGTGCCAGCAGTTTTAACCTCTTCACCGGGGAGCTGTTTTTT.

There are a few counts of this clonotype. This chain joins TRBV24-1 and TRBJ2-3; TRBD2 matches 9 bases. CDR3 size: 17 residues. With V trimmed by 4 bases and J by 4 bases, 11 bases remained unmatched. Germline CDR1 and CDR2: KGHDR and SFDVKD. The DNA of the CDR3 is TGTGCCACCAGTGACCTCAGCGGGAGGCGAGGTGCAGATACGCAGTATTTT. This codes for CATSDLSGRRGADTQYF.